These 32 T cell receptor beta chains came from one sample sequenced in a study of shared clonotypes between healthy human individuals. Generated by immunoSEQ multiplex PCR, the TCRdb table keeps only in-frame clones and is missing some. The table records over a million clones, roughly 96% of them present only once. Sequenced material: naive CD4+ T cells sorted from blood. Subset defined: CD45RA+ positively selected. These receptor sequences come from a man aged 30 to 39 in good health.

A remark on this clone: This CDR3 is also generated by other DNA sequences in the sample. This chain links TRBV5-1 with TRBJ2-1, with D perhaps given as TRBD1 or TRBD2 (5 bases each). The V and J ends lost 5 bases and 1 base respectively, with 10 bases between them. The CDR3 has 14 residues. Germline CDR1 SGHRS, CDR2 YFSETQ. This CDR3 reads CASSYGTSYNEQFF. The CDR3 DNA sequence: TGCGCCAGCAGTTATGGGACGTCCTACAATGAGCAGTTCTTC.

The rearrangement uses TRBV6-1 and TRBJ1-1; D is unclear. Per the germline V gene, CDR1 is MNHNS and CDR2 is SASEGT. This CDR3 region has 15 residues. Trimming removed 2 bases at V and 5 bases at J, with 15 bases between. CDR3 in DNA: TGTGCCAGCAGTGAAAAACAGCTTTTTATTACTGAAGCTTTCTTT. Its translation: CASSEKQLFITEAFF.

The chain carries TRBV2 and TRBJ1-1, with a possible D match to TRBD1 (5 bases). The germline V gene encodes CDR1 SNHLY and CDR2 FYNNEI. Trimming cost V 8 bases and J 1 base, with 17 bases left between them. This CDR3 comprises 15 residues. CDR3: CASSLQAAANTEAFF. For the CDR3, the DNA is TGTGCCAGCTCGTTACAGGCCGCGGCGAACACTGAAGCTTTCTTT.

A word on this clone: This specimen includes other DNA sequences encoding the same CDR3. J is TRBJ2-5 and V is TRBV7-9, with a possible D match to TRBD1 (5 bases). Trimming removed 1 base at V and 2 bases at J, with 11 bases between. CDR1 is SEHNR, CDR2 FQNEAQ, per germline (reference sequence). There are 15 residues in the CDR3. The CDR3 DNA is TGTGCCAGCAGCTTAGGCAGGGCCCTTCAAGAGACCCAGTACTTC. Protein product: CASSLGRALQETQYF.

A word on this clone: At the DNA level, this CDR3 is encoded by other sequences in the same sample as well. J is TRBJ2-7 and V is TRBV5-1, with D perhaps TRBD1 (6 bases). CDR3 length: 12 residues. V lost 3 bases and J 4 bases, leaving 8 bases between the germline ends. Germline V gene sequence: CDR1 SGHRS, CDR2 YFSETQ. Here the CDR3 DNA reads TGCGCCAGCAGCTCGGACAGATACGAGCAGTACTTC. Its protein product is CASSSDRYEQYF.

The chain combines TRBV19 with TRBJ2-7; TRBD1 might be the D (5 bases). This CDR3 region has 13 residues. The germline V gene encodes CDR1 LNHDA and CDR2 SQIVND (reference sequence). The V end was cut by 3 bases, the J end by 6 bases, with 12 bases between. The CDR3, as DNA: TGTGCCAGTAGTATTAGGGGTTCGATCGAGCAGTACTTC. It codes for CASSIRGSIEQYF. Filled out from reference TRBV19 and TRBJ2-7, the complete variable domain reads DGGITQSPKYLFRKEGQNVTLSCEQNLNHDAMYWYRQDPGQGLRLIYYSQIVNDFQKGDIAEGYSVSREKKESFPLTVTSAQKNPTAFYLCASSIRGSIEQYFGPGTRLTVT.

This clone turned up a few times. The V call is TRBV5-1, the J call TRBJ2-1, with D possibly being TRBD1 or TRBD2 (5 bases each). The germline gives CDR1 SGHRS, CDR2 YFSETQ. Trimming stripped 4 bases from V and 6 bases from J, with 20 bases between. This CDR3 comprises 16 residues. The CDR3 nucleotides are TGCGCCAGCAGCCCGGGGCGGGTAGCAGACTCCAATGAGCAGTTCTTC. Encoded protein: CASSPGRVADSNEQFF.

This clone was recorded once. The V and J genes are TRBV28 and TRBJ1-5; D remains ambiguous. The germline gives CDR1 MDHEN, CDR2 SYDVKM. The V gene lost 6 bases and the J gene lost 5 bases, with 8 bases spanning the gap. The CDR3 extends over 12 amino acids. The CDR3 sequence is CASRTIYQPQHF. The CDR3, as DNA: TGTGCCAGCAGAACCATCTATCAGCCCCAGCATTTT.

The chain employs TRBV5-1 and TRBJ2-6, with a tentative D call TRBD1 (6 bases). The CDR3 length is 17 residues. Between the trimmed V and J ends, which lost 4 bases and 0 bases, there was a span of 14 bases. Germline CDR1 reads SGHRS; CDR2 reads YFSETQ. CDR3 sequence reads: CASSTPSRGSGANVLTF. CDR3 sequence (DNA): TGCGCCAGCAGCACGCCGAGCAGGGGCTCTGGGGCCAACGTCCTGACTTTC. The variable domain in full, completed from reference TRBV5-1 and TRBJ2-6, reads KAGVTQTPRYLIKTRGQQVTLSCSPISGHRSVSWYQQTPGQGLQFLFEYFSETQRNKGNFPGRFSGRQFSNSRSEMNVSTLELGDSALYLCASSTPSRGSGANVLTFGAGSRLTVL.

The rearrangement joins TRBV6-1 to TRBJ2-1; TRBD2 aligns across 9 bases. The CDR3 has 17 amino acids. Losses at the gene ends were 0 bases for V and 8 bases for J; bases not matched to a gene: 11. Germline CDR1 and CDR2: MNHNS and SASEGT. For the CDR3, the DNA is TGTGCCAGCAGTGAAGCGCCTGGCGGGAGGGGGTCTTATGAGCAGTTCTTC. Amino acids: CASSEAPGGRGSYEQFF.

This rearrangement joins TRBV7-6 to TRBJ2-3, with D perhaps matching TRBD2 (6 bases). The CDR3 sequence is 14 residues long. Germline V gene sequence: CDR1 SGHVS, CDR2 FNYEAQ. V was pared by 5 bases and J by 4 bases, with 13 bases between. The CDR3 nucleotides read TGTGCCAGCAGCCCGAGACTAGAGTCAGATACGCAGTATTTT. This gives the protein CASSPRLESDTQYF. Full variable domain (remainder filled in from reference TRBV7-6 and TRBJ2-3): GAGVSQSPRYKVTKRGQDVALRCDPISGHVSLYWYRQALGQGPEFLTYFNYEAQQDKSGLPNDRFSAERPEGSISTLTIQRTEQRDSAMYRCASSPRLESDTQYFGPGTRLTVL.

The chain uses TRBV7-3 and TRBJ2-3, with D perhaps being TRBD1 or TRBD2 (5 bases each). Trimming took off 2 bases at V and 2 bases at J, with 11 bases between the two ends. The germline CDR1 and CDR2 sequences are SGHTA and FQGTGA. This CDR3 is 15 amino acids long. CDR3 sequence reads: CASSLQGGLTDTQYF. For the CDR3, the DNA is TGTGCCAGCAGCTTACAGGGCGGGCTCACAGATACGCAGTATTTT.

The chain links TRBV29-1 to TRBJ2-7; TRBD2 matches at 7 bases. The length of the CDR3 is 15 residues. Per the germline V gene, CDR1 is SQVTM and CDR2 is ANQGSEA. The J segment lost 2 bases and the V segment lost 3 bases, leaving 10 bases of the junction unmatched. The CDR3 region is CSVEGEAGVTYEQYF. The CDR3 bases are TGCAGCGTTGAGGGTGAGGCGGGAGTCACCTACGAGCAGTACTTC.

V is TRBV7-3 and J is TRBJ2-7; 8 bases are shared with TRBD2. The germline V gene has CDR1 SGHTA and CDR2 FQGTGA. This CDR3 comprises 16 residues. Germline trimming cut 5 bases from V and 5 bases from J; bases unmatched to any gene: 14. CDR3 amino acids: CASSPSGGRAGNEQYF. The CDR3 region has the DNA TGTGCCAGCAGCCCCTCGGGAGGGAGGGCCGGGAACGAGCAGTACTTC.

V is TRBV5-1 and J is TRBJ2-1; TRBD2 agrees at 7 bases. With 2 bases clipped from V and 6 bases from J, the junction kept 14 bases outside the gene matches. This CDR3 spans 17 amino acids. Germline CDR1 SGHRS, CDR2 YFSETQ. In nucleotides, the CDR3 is TGCGCCAGCAGCTTAGGCAGGGCCCGTAGCGGGCCCAATGAGCAGTTCTTC. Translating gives CASSLGRARSGPNEQFF.

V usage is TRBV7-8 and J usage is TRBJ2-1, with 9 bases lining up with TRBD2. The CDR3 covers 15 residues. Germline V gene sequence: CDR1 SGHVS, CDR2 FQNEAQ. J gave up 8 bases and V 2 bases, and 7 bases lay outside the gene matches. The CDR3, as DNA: TGTGCCAGCAGCTTAAGTGCGGGAGGGTTATATGAGCAGTTCTTC. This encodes CASSLSAGGLYEQFF.

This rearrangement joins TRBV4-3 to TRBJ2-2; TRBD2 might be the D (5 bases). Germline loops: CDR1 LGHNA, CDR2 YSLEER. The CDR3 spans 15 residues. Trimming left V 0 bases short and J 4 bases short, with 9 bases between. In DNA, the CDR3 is TGCGCCAGCAGCCAAGAAGGCGGGTTCACCGGGGAGCTGTTTTTT. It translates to CASSQEGGFTGELFF.

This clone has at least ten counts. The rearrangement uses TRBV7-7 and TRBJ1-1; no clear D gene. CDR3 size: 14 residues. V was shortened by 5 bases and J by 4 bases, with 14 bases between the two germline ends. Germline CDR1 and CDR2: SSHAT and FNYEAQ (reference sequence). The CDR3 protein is CASSPNVGGTEAFF. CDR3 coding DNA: TGTGCCAGCAGCCCAAATGTGGGTGGCACTGAAGCTTTCTTT.

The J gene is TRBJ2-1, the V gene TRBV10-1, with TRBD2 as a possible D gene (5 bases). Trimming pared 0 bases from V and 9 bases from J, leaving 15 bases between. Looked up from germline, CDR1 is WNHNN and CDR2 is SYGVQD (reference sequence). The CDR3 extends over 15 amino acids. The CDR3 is CASSESGLPIGEQFF. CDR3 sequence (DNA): TGCGCCAGCAGTGAGTCAGGACTCCCAATCGGTGAGCAGTTCTTC.

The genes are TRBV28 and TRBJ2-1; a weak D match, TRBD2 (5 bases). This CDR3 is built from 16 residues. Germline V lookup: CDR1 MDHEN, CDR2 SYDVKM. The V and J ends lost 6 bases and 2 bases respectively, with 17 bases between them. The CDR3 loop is CASRVGRARTYNEQFF. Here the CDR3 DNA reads TGTGCCAGCAGGGTTGGGAGAGCTAGGACCTACAATGAGCAGTTCTTC.

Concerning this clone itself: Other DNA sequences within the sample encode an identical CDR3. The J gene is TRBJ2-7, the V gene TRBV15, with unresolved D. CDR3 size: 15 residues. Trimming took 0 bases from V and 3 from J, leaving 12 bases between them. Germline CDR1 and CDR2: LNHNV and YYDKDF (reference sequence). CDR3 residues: CATSRDWETGYEQYF. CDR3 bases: TGTGCCACCAGCAGAGATTGGGAAACTGGCTACGAGCAGTACTTC.

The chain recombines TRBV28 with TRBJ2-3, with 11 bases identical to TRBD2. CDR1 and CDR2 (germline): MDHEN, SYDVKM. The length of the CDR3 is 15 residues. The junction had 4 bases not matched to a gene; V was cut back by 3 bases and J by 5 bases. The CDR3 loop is CASSFRTSGRDTQYF. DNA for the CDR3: TGTGCCAGCAGTTTTCGGACTAGCGGGCGAGATACGCAGTATTTT.

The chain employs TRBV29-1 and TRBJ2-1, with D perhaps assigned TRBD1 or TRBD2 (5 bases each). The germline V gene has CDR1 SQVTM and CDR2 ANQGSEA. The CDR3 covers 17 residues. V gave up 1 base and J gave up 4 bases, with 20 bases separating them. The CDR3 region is CSVEALTGTPSYNEQFF. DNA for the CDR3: TGCAGCGTTGAAGCACTGACCGGGACGCCGTCTTACAATGAGCAGTTCTTC.

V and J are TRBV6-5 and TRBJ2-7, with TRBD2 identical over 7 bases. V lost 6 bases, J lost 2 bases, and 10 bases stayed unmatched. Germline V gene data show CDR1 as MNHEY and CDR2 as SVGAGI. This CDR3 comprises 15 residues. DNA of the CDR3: TGTGCCAGCAGGCGCTCCGGGACTATTACCTACGAGCAGTACTTC. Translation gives CASRRSGTITYEQYF.

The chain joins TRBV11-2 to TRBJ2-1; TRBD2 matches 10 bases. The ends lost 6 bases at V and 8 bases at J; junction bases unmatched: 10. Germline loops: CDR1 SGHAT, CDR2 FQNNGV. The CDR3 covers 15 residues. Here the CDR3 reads CASRPISGRLDEQFF. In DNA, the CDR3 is TGTGCCAGCAGGCCCATTAGCGGGAGGTTGGATGAGCAGTTCTTC.

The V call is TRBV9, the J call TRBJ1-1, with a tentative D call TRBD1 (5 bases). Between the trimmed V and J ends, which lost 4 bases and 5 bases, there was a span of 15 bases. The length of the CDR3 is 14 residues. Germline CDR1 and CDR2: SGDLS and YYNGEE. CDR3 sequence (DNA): TGTGCCAGCAGCCCCATCGGATGGGGGACTGAAGCTTTCTTT. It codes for CASSPIGWGTEAFF.

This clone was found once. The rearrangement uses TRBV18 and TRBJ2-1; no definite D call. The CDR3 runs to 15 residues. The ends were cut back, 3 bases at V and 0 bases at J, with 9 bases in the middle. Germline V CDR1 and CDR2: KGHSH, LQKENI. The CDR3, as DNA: TGTGCCAGCTCACCTTTAATCTTCTCCTACAATGAGCAGTTCTTC. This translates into CASSPLIFSYNEQFF.

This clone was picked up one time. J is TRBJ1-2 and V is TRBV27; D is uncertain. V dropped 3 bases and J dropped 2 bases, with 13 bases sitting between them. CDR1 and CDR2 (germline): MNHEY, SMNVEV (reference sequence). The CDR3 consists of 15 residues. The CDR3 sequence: CASSFLGRENYGYTF. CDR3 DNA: TGTGCCAGCAGTTTCCTCGGTCGGGAAAACTATGGCTACACCTTC.

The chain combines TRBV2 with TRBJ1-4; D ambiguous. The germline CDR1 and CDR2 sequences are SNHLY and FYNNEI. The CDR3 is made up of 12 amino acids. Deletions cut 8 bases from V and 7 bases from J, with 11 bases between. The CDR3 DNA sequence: TGTGCCAGCTTTGGGGAGGTTGAAAAACTGTTTTTT. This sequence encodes CASFGEVEKLFF.

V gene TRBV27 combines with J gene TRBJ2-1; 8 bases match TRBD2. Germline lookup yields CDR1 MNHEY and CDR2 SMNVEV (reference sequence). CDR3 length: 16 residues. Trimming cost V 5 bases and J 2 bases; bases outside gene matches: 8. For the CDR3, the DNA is TGTGCCAGCAGTCCTCTTAGCGGGAAGACCTACAATGAGCAGTTCTTC. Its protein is CASSPLSGKTYNEQFF.

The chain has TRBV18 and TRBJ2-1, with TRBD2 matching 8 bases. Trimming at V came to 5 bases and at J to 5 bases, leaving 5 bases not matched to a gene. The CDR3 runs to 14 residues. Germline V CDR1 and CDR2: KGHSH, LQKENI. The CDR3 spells CASSGVLADNEQFF. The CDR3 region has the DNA TGTGCCAGCTCAGGCGTACTAGCGGACAATGAGCAGTTCTTC.

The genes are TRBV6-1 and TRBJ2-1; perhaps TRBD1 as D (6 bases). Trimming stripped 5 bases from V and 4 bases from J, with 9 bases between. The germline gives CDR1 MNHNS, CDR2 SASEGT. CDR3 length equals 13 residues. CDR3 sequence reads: CASSSRGYNEQFF. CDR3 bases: TGTGCCAGCAGTTCCAGGGGATACAATGAGCAGTTCTTC.